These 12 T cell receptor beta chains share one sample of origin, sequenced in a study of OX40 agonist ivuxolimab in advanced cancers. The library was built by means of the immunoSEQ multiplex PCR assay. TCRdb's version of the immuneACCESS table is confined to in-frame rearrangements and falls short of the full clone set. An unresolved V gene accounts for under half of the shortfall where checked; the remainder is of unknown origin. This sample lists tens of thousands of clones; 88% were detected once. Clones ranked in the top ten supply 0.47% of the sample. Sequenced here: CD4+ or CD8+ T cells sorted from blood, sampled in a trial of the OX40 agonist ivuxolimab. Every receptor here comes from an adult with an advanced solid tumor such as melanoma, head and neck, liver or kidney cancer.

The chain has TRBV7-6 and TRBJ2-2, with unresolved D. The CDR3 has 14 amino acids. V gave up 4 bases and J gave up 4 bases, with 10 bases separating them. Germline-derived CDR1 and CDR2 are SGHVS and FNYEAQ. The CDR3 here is CASSSWGGTGELFF. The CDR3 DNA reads TGTGCCAGCAGCTCCTGGGGTGGCACCGGGGAGCTGTTTTTT.

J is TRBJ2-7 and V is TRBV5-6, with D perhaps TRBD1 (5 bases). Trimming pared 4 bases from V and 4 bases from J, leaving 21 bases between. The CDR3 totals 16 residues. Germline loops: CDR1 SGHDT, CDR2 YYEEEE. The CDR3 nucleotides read TGTGCCAGCAGCCCAGGGCGGCCCTACTGGAGTTACGAGCAGTACTTC. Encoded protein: CASSPGRPYWSYEQYF.

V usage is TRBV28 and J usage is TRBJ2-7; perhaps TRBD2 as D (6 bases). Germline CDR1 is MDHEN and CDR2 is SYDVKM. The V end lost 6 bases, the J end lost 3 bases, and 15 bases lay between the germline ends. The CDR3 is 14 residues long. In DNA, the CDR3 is TGTGCCAGCAGCGAGGAGGGAATCAACTACGAGCAGTACTTC. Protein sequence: CASSEEGINYEQYF.

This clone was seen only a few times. CDR3 loop: CASSSLRSRTEAFF. The CDR3 region has the DNA TGTGCCAGCAGCTCCTTACGGAGCCGGACTGAAGCTTTCTTT. The rearrangement uses TRBV7-9 and TRBJ1-1, with unresolved D. V was shortened by 4 bases and J by 5 bases, with 14 bases between the two germline ends. In germline, CDR1 is SEHNR, CDR2 FQNEAQ (reference sequence). This CDR3 contains 14 residues.

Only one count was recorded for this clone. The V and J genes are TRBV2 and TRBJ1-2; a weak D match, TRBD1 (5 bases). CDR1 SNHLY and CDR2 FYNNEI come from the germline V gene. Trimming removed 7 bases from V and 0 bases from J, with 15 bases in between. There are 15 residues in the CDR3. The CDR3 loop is CASTQGAVTNYGYTF. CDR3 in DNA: TGTGCCAGCACCCAAGGGGCAGTCACTAACTATGGCTACACCTTC.

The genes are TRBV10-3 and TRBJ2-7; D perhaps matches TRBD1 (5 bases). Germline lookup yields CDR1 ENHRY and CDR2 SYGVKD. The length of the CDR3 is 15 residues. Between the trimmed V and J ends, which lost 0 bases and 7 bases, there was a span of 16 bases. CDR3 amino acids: CAISESRQTPKEQYF. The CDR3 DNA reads TGTGCCATCAGTGAGTCACGACAGACCCCCAAAGAGCAGTACTTC.

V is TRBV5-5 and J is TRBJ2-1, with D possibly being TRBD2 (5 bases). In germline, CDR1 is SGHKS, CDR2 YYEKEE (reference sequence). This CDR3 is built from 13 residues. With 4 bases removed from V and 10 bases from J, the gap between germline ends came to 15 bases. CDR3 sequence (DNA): TGTGCCAGCAGCCCGGGGTCGGTTAGGGAGCAGTTCTTC. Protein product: CASSPGSVREQFF.

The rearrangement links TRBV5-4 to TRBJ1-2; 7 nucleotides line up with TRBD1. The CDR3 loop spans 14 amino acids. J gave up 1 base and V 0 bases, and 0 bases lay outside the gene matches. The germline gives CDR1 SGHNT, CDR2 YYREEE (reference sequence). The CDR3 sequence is CASSLDRGNYGYTF. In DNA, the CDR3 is TGTGCCAGCAGCTTGGACAGGGGTAACTATGGCTACACCTTC.

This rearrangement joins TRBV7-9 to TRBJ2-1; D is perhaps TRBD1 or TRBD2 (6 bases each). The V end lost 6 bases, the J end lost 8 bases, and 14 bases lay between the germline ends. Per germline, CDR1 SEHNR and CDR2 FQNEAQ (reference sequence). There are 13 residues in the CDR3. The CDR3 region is CASRKRGAHEQFF. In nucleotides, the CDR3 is TGTGCCAGCAGGAAGAGGGGGGCACATGAGCAGTTCTTC.

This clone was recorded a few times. CDR3: CASSSGTDNNEQFF. CDR3 DNA sequence: TGTGCCAGCAGCTCCGGGACAGACAACAATGAGCAGTTCTTC. The chain carries TRBV7-3 and TRBJ2-1, with TRBD1 matching over 7 bases. The V gene's germline CDR1 is SGHTA and CDR2 FQGTGA. V trimming: 4 bases; J trimming: 5 bases; junction bases outside the gene matches: 5. This CDR3 is built from 14 residues.

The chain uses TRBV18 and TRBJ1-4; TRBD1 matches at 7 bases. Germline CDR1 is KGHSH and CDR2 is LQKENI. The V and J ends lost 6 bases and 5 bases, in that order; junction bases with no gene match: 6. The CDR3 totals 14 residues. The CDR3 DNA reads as TGTGCCAGCTCCCCGGGGACAGTGAATGAAAAACTGTTTTTT. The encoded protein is CASSPGTVNEKLFF. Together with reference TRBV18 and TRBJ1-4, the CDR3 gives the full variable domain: NAGVMQNPRHLVRRRGQEARLRCSPMKGHSHVYWYRQLPEEGLKFMVYLQKENIIDESGMPKERFSAEFPKEGPSILRIQQVVRGDSAAYFCASSPGTVNEKLFFGSGTQLSVL.

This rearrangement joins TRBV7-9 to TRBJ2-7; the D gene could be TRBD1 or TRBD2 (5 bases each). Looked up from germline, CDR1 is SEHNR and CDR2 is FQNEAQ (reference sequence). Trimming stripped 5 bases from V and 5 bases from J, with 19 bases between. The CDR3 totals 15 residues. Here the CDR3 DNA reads TGTGCCAGCAGCCCAACGGGGCTTCCTCCCAACGAGCAGTACTTC. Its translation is CASSPTGLPPNEQYF.